Below, 27 T cell receptor beta chains from the same sample are listed, as sequenced in a study of blood T cell repertoires in COVID-19. Method: immunoSEQ multiplex PCR; TCRdb's copy keeps in-frame clones and lacks some. The table has approximately 250,000 clones, 85% to 95% seen once. Sequencing was done on a sample of PBMCs or T cells enriched from blood (not recorded which). The receptors originated from a man in his forties who had been exposed to COVID-19.

This rearrangement joins TRBV13 to TRBJ1-1, with D perhaps matching TRBD1 (5 bases). The CDR3 is made up of 16 amino acids. Trimming cost V 1 base and J 0 bases, with 12 bases left between them. The germline CDR1 and CDR2 sequences are PRHDT and FYEKMQ (reference sequence). The CDR3: CASSLVTGLLNTEAFF. The DNA for the CDR3 is TGTGCCAGCAGCTTAGTAACGGGACTTCTGAACACTGAAGCTTTCTTT.

The CDR3 sequence is CASSLSGLNTEAFF. CDR3 DNA: TGTGCCAGCAGCTTATCAGGATTGAACACTGAAGCTTTCTTT. The chain recombines TRBV7-9 with TRBJ1-1, with D unresolved. The V end lost 2 bases, the J end lost 0 bases, and 7 bases lay between the germline ends. Germline loops: CDR1 SEHNR, CDR2 FQNEAQ (reference sequence). The CDR3 has 14 residues.

The rearrangement links TRBV5-6 to TRBJ2-6; TRBD1 might be the D (6 bases). CDR3 length: 19 amino acids. V was cut by 4 bases and J by 0 bases, with 20 bases left in between. Germline V gene data show CDR1 as SGHDT and CDR2 as YYEEEE. CDR3 in amino acids: CASSLDSDRLSSGANVLTF. The CDR3 coding sequence is TGTGCCAGCAGCCTTGATTCGGACAGACTTTCCTCTGGGGCCAACGTCCTGACTTTC.

V is TRBV15 and J is TRBJ2-5; D may be TRBD1 (6 bases). V shed 5 bases and J shed 0 bases, with 10 bases lying between them. The CDR3 has 14 amino acids. CDR1 LNHNV and CDR2 YYDKDF come from the germline V gene (reference sequence). Written as DNA, the CDR3 is TGTGCCACCAGCGAGCGGACAGACCAAGAGACCCAGTACTTC. It encodes CATSERTDQETQYF.

The chain links TRBV28 to TRBJ1-5; D gene unclear. V was cut by 0 bases and J by 0 bases, with 9 bases left in between. Germline V gene data show CDR1 as MDHEN and CDR2 as SYDVKM. The CDR3 length is 16 residues. The CDR3 DNA follows: TGTGCCAGCAGTTTATGGTGGGCAGCTAGCAATCAGCCCCAGCATTTT. Protein product: CASSLWWAASNQPQHF.

This clone was counted once. V and J are TRBV30 and TRBJ1-1, with 8 bases matching TRBD1. Trimming took 4 bases from V and 5 from J; bases not matched to a gene: 6. Per germline, CDR1 GTSNPN and CDR2 SVGIG (reference sequence). This CDR3 region has 13 residues. The CDR3 sequence is CAWTRTGPTEAFF. In nucleotides, the CDR3 is TGTGCCTGGACCCGGACAGGGCCAACTGAAGCTTTCTTT.

A note on this clone: No DNA is shown, since the ends of the CDR3 on it are uncertain; the CDR3 is the one TCRdb lists. The chain is built from TRBV21-1 and TRBJ1-1; the table calls TRBD1, which could not be checked here. TRBV21-1 is annotated as a pseudogene. The length of the CDR3 is 16 amino acids, counting both ends. The CDR3 protein is CASSKEWGRGNTEAFF.

The chain recombines TRBV9 with TRBJ2-7, with D uncertain. There are 13 residues in the CDR3. Trimming took 4 bases from V and 6 from J, leaving 14 bases between them. CDR1 and CDR2 from the germline V gene are SGDLS and YYNGEE. The CDR3 loop is CASSTEDLGEQYF. CDR3 nucleotides: TGTGCCAGCAGCACCGAGGATCTCGGCGAGCAGTACTTC.

J is TRBJ1-2 and V is TRBV3-1 (or the pseudogene TRBV3-2); TRBD1 agrees at 8 bases. The CDR3 has 14 residues. V trimming: 1 base; J trimming: 5 bases; junction bases outside the gene matches: 3. Looked up from germline, CDR1 is LGHDT and CDR2 is YNNKEL (reference sequence). CDR3 protein: CASSQGQGWYGYTF. CDR3 DNA sequence: TGTGCCAGCAGCCAAGGACAGGGGTGGTATGGCTACACCTTC.

The chain combines TRBV6-4 with TRBJ2-7, with a weak D call TRBD1 (5 bases). This CDR3 comprises 15 residues. CDR1 and CDR2 (germline): MRHNA, SNTAGT. The V end was cut by 3 bases, the J end by 3 bases, with 15 bases between. Here the CDR3 reads CASSDQGLINYEQYF. The DNA for the CDR3 is TGTGCCAGCAGTGATCAGGGCCTAATAAACTACGAGCAGTACTTC.

This chain joins TRBV4-1 and TRBJ2-7; 9 bases map to TRBD2. With V trimmed by 1 base and J by 0 bases, 7 bases remained unmatched. There are 17 residues in the CDR3. Germline V CDR1 and CDR2: MGHRA, YSYEKL. CDR3 sequence reads: CASSQVVIAGVSYEQYF. The CDR3 DNA follows: TGCGCCAGCAGCCAAGTCGTGATAGCGGGAGTCTCCTACGAGCAGTACTTC.

The chain carries TRBV21-1 and TRBJ2-4; the table's TRBD2 call for D was not verified on the DNA. TRBV21-1 is described as a pseudogene. The CDR3 length is 12 residues. CDR3 amino acids: CASALAKNIQYF. CDR3 in DNA: TGTGCCAGCGCGCTAGCCAAAAACATTCAGTACTTC.

This clone appeared a few times. The chain is built from TRBV6-5 and TRBJ1-1; D gene ambiguous. The V and J ends lost 2 bases and 8 bases respectively, with 9 bases between them. Per germline, CDR1 MNHEY and CDR2 SVGAGI. The CDR3 length is 12 residues. In DNA form, the CDR3 reads TGTGCCAGCAGTTACCGCGGGCGGGAAGCTTTCTTT. Amino acids: CASSYRGREAFF.

The chain employs TRBV5-1 and TRBJ1-4, with 8 nucleotides matching TRBD1. The CDR3 is made up of 14 amino acids. The V gene's germline CDR1 is SGHRS and CDR2 YFSETQ. Unmatched junction bases numbered 2, after V lost 4 bases and J lost 3 bases. The CDR3 DNA is TGCGCCAGCAGCGCGGGACAGGCTAATGAAAAACTGTTTTTT. Amino acids: CASSAGQANEKLFF.

This chain connects TRBV7-2 to TRBJ1-6; TRBD1 might be the D (5 bases). V was cut by 4 bases and J by 7 bases, with 11 bases left in between. The CDR3 length is 14 residues. Germline CDR1 and CDR2: SGHTA and FQGNSA. In nucleotides, the CDR3 is TGTGCCAGCAGCTCTTGGACACTGAATTCACCCCTCCACTTT. The encoded protein is CASSSWTLNSPLHF.

The rearrangement links TRBV28 to TRBJ1-4; 9 positions match TRBD1. The germline gives CDR1 MDHEN, CDR2 SYDVKM. V shed 4 bases and J 0 bases; nucleotides not matched to a gene: 6. The CDR3 is made up of 17 amino acids. This CDR3 reads CASSYRRDRATNEKLFF. The CDR3 nucleotides are TGTGCCAGCAGTTACCGCCGGGACAGGGCAACTAATGAAAAACTGTTTTTT.

CDR3 loop: CASSLGGGTEAFF. For the CDR3, the DNA is TGTGCCAGCAGCTTAGGGGGGGGAACTGAAGCTTTCTTT. The chain joins TRBV7-8 to TRBJ1-1; possible D gene TRBD1, 5 bases. From germline, CDR1 is SGHVS and CDR2 FQNEAQ. CDR3 length equals 13 residues. Deletions cut 1 base from V and 5 bases from J, with 8 bases between.

The chain couples TRBV28 to TRBJ2-5, with D perhaps matching TRBD1 (6 bases). CDR3 length: 13 residues. Germline V gene data show CDR1 as MDHEN and CDR2 as SYDVKM. The V end lost 8 bases, the J end lost 0 bases, and 10 bases lay between the germline ends. CDR3 loop: CASGRTDQETQYF. In DNA, the CDR3 is TGTGCCAGCGGAAGGACAGACCAAGAGACCCAGTACTTC. Together with reference TRBV28 and TRBJ2-5, the CDR3 gives the full variable domain: DVKVTQSSRYLVKRTGEKVFLECVQDMDHENMFWYRQDPGLGLRLIYFSYDVKMKEKGDIPEGYSVSREKKERFSLILESASTNQTSMYLCASGRTDQETQYFGPGTRLLVL.

The chain joins TRBV19 to TRBJ2-2, with 10 bases identical to TRBD2. The germline V gene encodes CDR1 LNHDA and CDR2 SQIVND (reference sequence). The CDR3 sequence is 14 residues long. Trimming at V came to 6 bases and at J to 5 bases, leaving 3 bases not matched to a gene. CDR3 amino acids: CASSLLAGTGELFF. For the CDR3, the DNA is TGTGCCAGTAGCTTACTAGCGGGAACCGGGGAGCTGTTTTTT.

V usage is TRBV28 and J usage is TRBJ2-3; TRBD2 aligns across 8 bases. This CDR3 region has 16 residues. CDR1 and CDR2 (germline): MDHEN, SYDVKM. J was trimmed by 4 bases and V by 4 bases; bases with no gene match: 10. Here the CDR3 reads CASSSAGLASSDTQYF. CDR3 sequence (DNA): TGTGCCAGCAGTTCCGCCGGACTAGCTTCGTCAGATACGCAGTATTTT.

The V and J genes are TRBV4-1 and TRBJ2-2, with TRBD2 matching 13 bases. CDR1 is MGHRA, CDR2 YSYEKL, per germline. CDR3 size: 16 residues. The trim removed 1 base at V and 6 bases at J, leaving 2 bases unmatched. For the CDR3, the DNA is TGCGCCAGCAGCCAAGGTGGACTAGCGGGAGCCGGGGAGCTGTTTTTT. Amino acids: CASSQGGLAGAGELFF.

The rearrangement uses TRBV6-5 and TRBJ1-6; tentative D call: TRBD1 (6 bases). This CDR3 comprises 15 residues. Trimming stripped 2 bases from V and 6 bases from J, with 11 bases between. The germline gives CDR1 MNHEY, CDR2 SVGAGI. CDR3 loop: CASSYLGRGNSPLHF. CDR3 coding DNA: TGTGCCAGCAGTTACCTTGGCAGGGGTAATTCACCCCTCCACTTT.

This clone was picked up one time. This chain uses TRBV6-5 with TRBJ1-2; tentatively, D is TRBD1 (6 bases). Looked up from germline, CDR1 is MNHEY and CDR2 is SVGAGI. This CDR3 spans 14 amino acids. The germline V and J ends were trimmed by 6 bases and 5 bases, with 16 bases remaining between them. The DNA of the CDR3 is TGTGCCAGCAGGCTTACCCAGGGGTTATATGGCTACACCTTC. Translated: CASRLTQGLYGYTF.

The V call is TRBV15, the J call TRBJ1-4; D gene unclear. Deletions cut 3 bases from V and 5 bases from J, with 7 bases between. Per the germline V gene, CDR1 is LNHNV and CDR2 is YYDKDF (reference sequence). The CDR3 is 13 amino acids. CDR3 nucleotides: TGTGCCACCAGCAGGGATAGCAATGAAAAACTGTTTTTT. Encoded protein: CATSRDSNEKLFF.

This chain links TRBV13 with TRBJ1-5; D is undetermined. Trimming stripped 4 bases from V and 7 bases from J, with 14 bases between. Germline V gives CDR1 PRHDT, CDR2 FYEKMQ (reference sequence). The CDR3 sequence is 14 residues long. CDR3 protein: CASSSRGGYQPQHF. The CDR3 nucleotides are TGTGCCAGCAGCTCTCGGGGAGGGTACCAGCCCCAGCATTTT.

In the case of this clone: At one of its ends the junction is not consistent with the germline gene, which may arise from a read error. The chain carries TRBV7-7 and TRBJ1-1; D gene ambiguous. There are 13 residues in the CDR3. Germline assignment: CDR1 SSHAT and CDR2 FNYEAQ (reference sequence). Here the CDR3 reads CASSLQINTEAFF. The CDR3 nucleotides are TGTGCTAGCAGCCTTCAGATAAACACTGAAGCTTTCTTT. The full variable domain, rest sourced from reference TRBV7-7 and TRBJ1-1, is GAGVSQSPRYKVTKRGQDVTLRCDPISSHATLYWYQQALGQGPEFLTYFNYEAQPDKSGLPSDRFSAERPEGSISTLTIQRTEQRDSAMYRCASSLQINTEAFFGQGTRLTVV.

The chain carries TRBV7-6 and TRBJ2-7; 7 bases map to TRBD2. The CDR3 has 15 amino acids. Germline V lookup: CDR1 SGHVS, CDR2 FNYEAQ. J was trimmed by 0 bases and V by 5 bases; bases with no gene match: 7. The CDR3 bases are TGTGCCAGCAGCGCAGAGCTAGCGGCCTCCTACGAGCAGTACTTC. It is translated as CASSAELAASYEQYF. The whole variable domain, filled in from reference TRBV7-6 and TRBJ2-7, reads GAGVSQSPRYKVTKRGQDVALRCDPISGHVSLYWYRQALGQGPEFLTYFNYEAQQDKSGLPNDRFSAERPEGSISTLTIQRTEQRDSAMYRCASSAELAASYEQYFGPGTRLTVT.